Listed below are T cell receptor beta chains from one sample, sequenced in a study of sequential checkpoint blockade in melanoma. TCRdb's table, derived via immunoSEQ multiplex PCR, lists solely in-frame clones and lacks some. Here the sample spans 13,000 or so clones, roughly 69% being singletons. Material: CD8+ T cells sorted from blood (inferred from file names), obtained from a patient given nivolumab and ipilimumab in sequence. These receptor sequences come from a human donor with melanoma. Each CDR3 is given with its conserved first and last residue. A D gene is named only where the DNA matches it firmly. The size of a clone is reported for some rows only, either as once, few or many, or as a class for expanded clones.

.	TRBD2	TRBV15	22	TRBJ2-3	CATSREGVVFDGLAGAVDTQYF	TGTGCCACCAGCAGAGAGGGCGTGGTGTTCGACGGACTAGCGGGGGCGGTAGATACGCAGTATTTT
.	TRBD1	TRBV9	16	TRBJ1-3	CASSESDRVAGNTIYF	TGTGCCAGCAGCGAATCCGACAGGGTTGCTGGAAACACCATATATTTT
.	.	TRBV9	14	TRBJ2-7	CASSASGLHYEQYF	TGTGCCAGCAGCGCGTCGGGACTTCACTACGAGCAGTACTTC
few	.	TRBV20-1	9	TRBJ1-1	CSADGSTFF	TGCAGTGCCGATGGGAGTACTTTCTTT
.	.	TRBV5-6	12	TRBJ1-2	CASSLQGYGYTF	TGTGCCAGCAGCTTGCAGGGTTATGGCTACACCTTC
.	TRBD2	TRBV2	16	TRBJ2-5	CASIGSLAELAETQYF	TGTGCCAGCATAGGATCACTAGCGGAGTTAGCAGAGACCCAGTACTTC
.	.	TRBV4-3	16	TRBJ2-4	CASSQDQGSGGNIQYF	TGCGCCAGCAGCCAAGATCAGGGTAGCGGAGGAAACATTCAGTACTTC
.	.	TRBV5-4	15	TRBJ1-2	CASSLAVLPFYGYTF	TGTGCCAGCAGCTTGGCGGTCTTGCCTTTCTATGGCTACACCTTC
.	.	TRBV30	12	TRBJ2-5	CAWSAVRETQYF	TGTGCCTGGAGTGCGGTGAGAGAGACCCAGTACTTC
few	.	TRBV19	12	TRBJ1-1	CASSTDSTEAFF	TGTGCCAGTAGTACCGACAGCACTGAAGCTTTCTTT
few	.	TRBV6-6	12	TRBJ2-1	CASSGSYNEQFF	TGTGCCAGCAGTGGCAGCTACAATGAGCAGTTCTTC
medium-sized	TRBD2	TRBV6-4	15	TRBJ2-5	CASSKTSAGGETQYF	TGTGCCAGCAGTAAGACCTCAGCGGGAGGCGAGACCCAGTACTTC
.	.	TRBV9	15	TRBJ1-1	CASSPTQVWNTEAFF	TGTGCCAGCAGCCCGACACAGGTTTGGAACACTGAAGCTTTCTTT
once	.	TRBV6-1	17	TRBJ1-1	CASSEEAVSFKRGEAFF	TGTGCCAGCAGTGAAGAGGCGGTCAGCTTCAAAAGGGGTGAAGCTTTCTTT
.	.	TRBV2	13	TRBJ1-1	CARVVQGRTEAFF	TGTGCCAGGGTCGTCCAGGGGCGCACTGAAGCTTTCTTT
.	.	TRBV27	15	TRBJ2-4	CASTPFSGAKNIQYF	TGTGCCAGCACTCCCTTTTCGGGGGCCAAAAACATTCAGTACTTC
once	.	TRBV7-7	13	TRBJ2-7	CASSLGPSYEQYF	TGTGCTAGCAGCTTAGGGCCATCCTACGAGCAGTACTTC
.	TRBD1	TRBV27	14	TRBJ2-7	CASSLGQGSYEQYF	TGTGCCAGCAGTTTAGGACAGGGCTCCTACGAGCAGTACTTC
.	.	TRBV30	13	TRBJ1-1	CAWSVWGGTEAFF	TGTGCCTGGAGTGTATGGGGAGGGACTGAAGCTTTCTTT
.	.	TRBV9	14	TRBJ1-1	CASSGAVLNTEAFF	TGTGCCAGCAGCGGTGCGGTTTTGAACACTGAAGCTTTCTTT
.	.	TRBV5-1	14	TRBJ1-2	CASSLAQANYGYTF	TGCGCCAGCAGCTTGGCACAAGCTAACTATGGCTACACCTTC
once	TRBD2	TRBV6-5	13	TRBJ2-1	CASTGLAGGEQFF	TGTGCCAGCACCGGGCTAGCGGGGGGGGAGCAGTTCTTC
once	TRBD1	TRBV11-2	13	TRBJ1-1	CASSFGTVVEAFF	TGTGCCAGCAGCTTCGGGACAGTTGTTGAAGCTTTCTTT
once	TRBD2	TRBV7-9	15	TRBJ2-5	CASSSEASGEETQYF	TGTGCCAGCAGCTCCGAGGCTAGCGGGGAAGAGACCCAGTACTTC
few	.	TRBV4-2	17	TRBJ2-7	CASSQVGASPIPYEQYF	TGTGCCAGCAGCCAAGTGGGGGCGAGCCCGATACCCTACGAGCAGTACTTC
.	TRBD2	TRBV2	15	TRBJ2-7	CASREGLATSYEQYF	TGTGCCAGCAGGGAGGGACTAGCGACCTCCTACGAGCAGTACTTC
few	.	TRBV7-9	15	TRBJ1-1	CASSLFLGENTEAFF	TGTGCCAGCAGCTTATTCCTTGGAGAGAACACTGAAGCTTTCTTT
medium-sized	.	TRBV6-4	14	TRBJ2-2	CASSEKVDTGELFF	TGTGCCAGCAGTGAAAAAGTAGACACCGGGGAGCTGTTTTTT
.	.	TRBV13	13	TRBJ1-5	CASSSQGDQPQHF	TGTGCCAGCAGCTCCCAGGGCGACCAGCCCCAGCATTTT
.	.	TRBV7-9	18	TRBJ1-5	CASSLGSATGFGNQPQHF	TGTGCCAGCAGCTTAGGCTCCGCCACAGGGTTTGGCAATCAGCCCCAGCATTTT
.	.	TRBV2	12	TRBJ1-1	CASIREFTEAFF	TGTGCCAGTATTAGAGAATTCACTGAAGCTTTCTTT
.	TRBD1	TRBV6-5	13	TRBJ2-2	CASSSGGGGELFF	TGTGCCAGCAGTTCAGGGGGCGGCGGGGAGCTGTTTTTT
few	TRBD1	TRBV6-6	15	TRBJ2-1	CASSYRDRSRDEQFF	TGTGCCAGCAGTTACAGGGACAGGTCCAGGGATGAGCAGTTCTTC
few	.	TRBV19	13	TRBJ1-1	CASRLQGPTEAFF	TGTGCCAGTAGGTTACAGGGTCCCACTGAAGCTTTCTTT
.	.	TRBV27	13	TRBJ2-1	CASSPGTHIEQFF	TGTGCCAGCTCCCCAGGGACACATATTGAGCAGTTCTTC
.	.	TRBV7-9	13	TRBJ2-7	CASSLDGFHEQYF	TGTGCCAGCAGCTTAGACGGGTTTCACGAGCAGTACTTC
.	TRBD2	TRBV27	15	TRBJ2-1	CASRSGTNSYNEQFF	TGTGCCAGCCGCAGCGGGACGAACTCCTACAATGAGCAGTTCTTC
.	TRBD1	TRBV9	14	TRBJ2-7	CASSAGGQGREQYF	TGTGCCAGCAGCGCCGGGGGACAGGGTCGCGAGCAGTACTTC
.	TRBD2	TRBV7-9	15	TRBJ2-2	CASSMTSLLTGELFF	TGTGCCAGCAGCATGACTAGCCTCCTCACCGGGGAGCTGTTTTTT
.	TRBD1	TRBV9	17	TRBJ1-2	CASSNRDRGNAGYGYTF	TGTGCCAGCAGCAACCGGGACAGGGGGAATGCGGGATATGGCTACACCTTC
.	TRBD1	TRBV4-1	17	TRBJ1-1	CASSQDGTGIEGTEAFF	TGCGCCAGCAGCCAGGACGGGACAGGGATTGAGGGCACTGAAGCTTTCTTT
.	.	TRBV5-4	16	TRBJ1-5	CASSHGGRKGNQPQHF	TGTGCCAGCAGCCACGGGGGGCGAAAGGGCAATCAGCCCCAGCATTTT
few	.	TRBV15	14	TRBJ2-1	CATSRDQGWHEQFF	TGTGCCACCAGCAGAGATCAGGGGTGGCATGAGCAGTTCTTC
.	TRBD1	TRBV9	14	TRBJ2-7	CASSFGTGAYEQYF	TGTGCCAGCAGCTTCGGGACAGGGGCCTACGAGCAGTACTTC
.	.	TRBV9	15	TRBJ1-3	CASSPGTGTGNTIYF	TGTGCCAGCAGCCCAGGTACAGGCACAGGAAACACCATATATTTT
.	TRBD1	TRBV6-1	17	TRBJ1-6	CASREPGQGTYNSPLHF	TGTGCCAGCAGGGAACCGGGACAGGGGACCTATAATTCACCCCTCCACTTT
few	.	TRBV7-9	14	TRBJ1-2	CASSLGTANYGYTF	TGTGCCAGCAGCTTAGGTACAGCTAACTATGGCTACACCTTC
.	TRBD2	TRBV7-3	17	TRBJ2-2	CASSWPLAGANTGELFF	TGTGCCAGCAGCTGGCCATTAGCGGGGGCGAACACCGGGGAGCTGTTTTTT
.	TRBD2	TRBV25-1	14	TRBJ2-7	CASAPSGPSYEQYF	TGTGCCAGCGCCCCTAGCGGACCTTCCTACGAGCAGTACTTC
.	.	TRBV9	12	TRBJ2-1	CASSGSYNEQFF	TGTGCCAGCAGTGGCAGCTACAATGAGCAGTTCTTC
.	.	TRBV10-3	16	TRBJ2-1	CAISELEGGPYNEQFF	TGTGCCATCAGTGAGTTGGAGGGGGGGCCCTACAATGAGCAGTTCTTC